This paragraph reports one T cell receptor (beta chain). Its antigen remains unknown. CDR3 length equals 15 residues. V was cut by 6 bases and J by 1 base, with 17 bases left in between. Germline V CDR1 and CDR2: SQVTM, ANQGSEA. The data derive from a study of tumor and adjacent non-tumor tissue in lung cancer. Study details: Aged about 30 to 76 years, patients included 10 men and a few women with stage I to III disease. Samples averaged around 4.2 million productive TCRbeta reads each. Study-wide findings and caveats: Compared with tumor, normal lung showed significantly lower TCR diversity.

No cell sorting was done before RNA was extracted from the tissue. The normal lung tissue was taken more than 3 cm from the tumor edge. A modified ARM-PCR protocol with three rounds of nested PCR amplified TCRbeta. MiXCR, run by TCRdb on the multiplex PCR reads, gives a single entry per CDR3 protein. The table shows approximately 66,000 distinct CDR3 sequences, with about 61% occurring only once. The rearrangement joins TRBV29-1 to TRBJ2-3; D assignment may be TRBD1 or TRBD2 (7 bases each). This clonotype originated in a man between 65 and 85 years old with non-small cell lung cancer. Input material: distant non-tumor lung tissue. The CDR3 bases are TGCAGCGTCACCAGGGGGGGCCACGGCACAGATACGCAGTATTTT. Its translation: CSVTRGGHGTDTQYF.